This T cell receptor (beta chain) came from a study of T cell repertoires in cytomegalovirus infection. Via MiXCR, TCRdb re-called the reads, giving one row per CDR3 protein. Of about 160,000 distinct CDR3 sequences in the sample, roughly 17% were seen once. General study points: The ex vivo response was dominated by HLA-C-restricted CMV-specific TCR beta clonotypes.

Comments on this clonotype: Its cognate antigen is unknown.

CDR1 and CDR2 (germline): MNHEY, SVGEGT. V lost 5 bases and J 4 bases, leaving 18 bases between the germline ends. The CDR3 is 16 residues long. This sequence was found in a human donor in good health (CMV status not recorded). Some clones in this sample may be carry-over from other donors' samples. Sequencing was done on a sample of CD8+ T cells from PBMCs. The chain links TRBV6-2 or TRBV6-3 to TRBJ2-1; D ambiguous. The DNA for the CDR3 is TGTGCCAGCAGTAGGACCGTCGGCGAATTGTACAATGAGCAGTTCTTC. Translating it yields CASSRTVGELYNEQFF.